The 5 T cell receptor beta chains given below trace back to one sample, sequenced in a study of blood T cells in healthy people across ages. Combining a sample-barcoded 5' primer with a J-beta primer mix, a second PCR ran for roughly 7 to 12 cycles. MiXCR, run by TCRdb on the 5' RACE reads, gives a single entry per CDR3 protein. In the table there are some 800,000 distinct CDR3 sequences, around 42% of which are singletons. The sample comprised blood. The receptors here all came from a man aged 55 to 70 in good health.

This sequence joins TRBV20-1 and TRBJ2-7, with 9 bases lining up with TRBD2. V dropped 3 bases and J dropped 9; count of bases not matched to a gene: 3. Germline values: CDR1 DFQATT, CDR2 SNEGSKA (reference sequence). The CDR3 consists of 11 residues. The CDR3 DNA reads as TGCAGTGCTAGGATGACTAGCGGGCAGTACTTC. Translated, it gives CSARMTSGQYF.

This clonotype was detected a few times. The chain links TRBV3-1 to TRBJ2-5; 7 bases agree with TRBD1. This CDR3 has 14 residues. Looked up from germline, CDR1 is LGHDT and CDR2 is YNNKEL (reference sequence). Losses at the gene ends were 2 bases for V and 2 bases for J; bases not matched to a gene: 2. The CDR3 bases are TGTGCCAGCAGCCAACAGGGACAGCAAGAGACCCAGTACTTC. Translation gives CASSQQGQQETQYF.

The chain links TRBV7-9 to TRBJ2-3, with unresolved D. The V gene lost 5 bases and the J gene lost 2 bases, with 17 bases spanning the gap. From germline, CDR1 is SEHNR and CDR2 FQNEAQ (reference sequence). The CDR3 runs to 16 residues. CDR3 DNA sequence: TGTGCCAGCAGCAGGAGCCTACGGCGTCCCACAGATACGCAGTATTTT. Translating gives CASSRSLRRPTDTQYF.

This clonotype showed up just a few times. The chain links TRBV5-1 to TRBJ2-3; 7 nucleotides match TRBD2. The junction had 4 bases not matched to a gene; V was cut back by 1 base and J by 5 bases. Germline assignment: CDR1 SGHRS and CDR2 YFSETQ. The CDR3 totals 14 residues. CDR3: CASSLRWGGDTQYF. The CDR3 DNA is TGCGCCAGCAGCTTGAGGTGGGGGGGAGATACGCAGTATTTT. Together with reference TRBV5-1 and TRBJ2-3, the CDR3 gives the full variable domain: KAGVTQTPRYLIKTRGQQVTLSCSPISGHRSVSWYQQTPGQGLQFLFEYFSETQRNKGNFPGRFSGRQFSNSRSEMNVSTLELGDSALYLCASSLRWGGDTQYFGPGTRLTVL.

The table lists this clonotype with a few counts. The chain uses TRBV15 and TRBJ2-5; TRBD2 matches 14 bases. Germline CDR1 is LNHNV and CDR2 is YYDKDF (reference sequence). CDR3 length equals 16 residues. V lost 4 bases, J lost 2 bases, and 3 bases stayed unmatched. For the CDR3, the DNA is TGTGCCACCAGCACCGGGACTAGCGGGGGTCAAGAGACCCAGTACTTC. Encoded protein: CATSTGTSGGQETQYF.